The present TCR beta chain was sequenced within a study of T cell responses to AZD1222 COVID-19 vaccine. Study findings and constraints: Clonal diversity was possibly underestimated, and the donors were mostly white British, with more females. Epitopes outside B.1.351 and B.1.1.7 mutated regions reportedly drew nearly half of spike TCRs. Across the whole spike, CD4 TCRs peaked at regions 160-218 and 743-854.

Germline V gives CDR1 LGHNA, CDR2 YSLEER. V gave up 0 bases and J gave up 9 bases, with 21 bases separating them. The CDR3 covers 18 residues. Using immunoSEQ multiplex PCR, the repertoire was profiled, and TCRdb retains in-frame clones only, with some absent. The sample consists of 90,000 to 120,000 clones, over 70% of them appearing once. About this clone itself: No antigen is known for it.

The source of this sequence is an adult in good health. This specimen consisted of peripheral blood, obtained on day 0 of AZD1222 vaccination. The V gene is TRBV4-3, the J gene TRBJ1-6; possibly TRBD1 for D (5 bases). For the CDR3, the DNA is TGCGCCAGCAGCCAAGATTGGGGTCATGGGGGGATCGTTTCACCCCTCCACTTT. It encodes CASSQDWGHGGIVSPLHF.